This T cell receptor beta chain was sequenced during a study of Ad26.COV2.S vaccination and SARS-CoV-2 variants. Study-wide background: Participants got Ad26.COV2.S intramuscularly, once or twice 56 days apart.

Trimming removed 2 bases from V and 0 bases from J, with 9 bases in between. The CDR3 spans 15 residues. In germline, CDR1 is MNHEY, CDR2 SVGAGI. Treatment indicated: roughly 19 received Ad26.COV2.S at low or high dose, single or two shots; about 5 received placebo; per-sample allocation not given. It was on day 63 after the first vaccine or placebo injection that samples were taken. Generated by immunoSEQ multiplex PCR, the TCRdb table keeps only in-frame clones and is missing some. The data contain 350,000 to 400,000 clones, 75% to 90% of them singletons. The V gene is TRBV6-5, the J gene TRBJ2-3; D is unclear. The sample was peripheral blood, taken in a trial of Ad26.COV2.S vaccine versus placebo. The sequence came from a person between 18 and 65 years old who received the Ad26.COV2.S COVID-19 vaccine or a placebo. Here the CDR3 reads CASSYQWASTDTQYF. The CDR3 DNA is TGTGCCAGCAGTTACCAGTGGGCTAGCACAGATACGCAGTATTTT.